This TCR beta chain was identified during a study of blood T cell repertoires in COVID-19. Recruitment covered about two dozen US areas and drew participants whose ages spanned roughly 18 to 90 years. Participants were placed into cohorts based on the clinical history they reported. Symptom resolution, clearance, or two negative PCRs marked the recovered donors of Cohort 3. How the authors handled the data: Nucleated cell number was recorded as an estimate derived from reference gene primer amplification. Sequencing was performed with immunoSEQ multiplex PCR; in TCRdb, only in-frame clones are kept and a portion is missing. V, J and clone size derive from that table, while D and trimming were established from the DNA sequence. Of about 460,000 clones listed, approximately 91% are singletons. This clonotype was obtained from a woman aged 55-75 years who had recovered from COVID-19. Sequencing was carried out using PBMCs or T cells enriched from blood (not recorded which).

The CDR3 spells CASSLQGGPTEAFF. The CDR3 bases are TGCGCCAGCAGCTTGCAGGGTGGTCCCACTGAAGCTTTCTTT. V usage is TRBV5-1 and J usage is TRBJ1-1; maybe TRBD1 (5 bases). This CDR3 region has 14 residues. Trimming cost V 1 base and J 4 bases, with 11 bases left between them. Germline V CDR1 and CDR2: SGHRS, YFSETQ.